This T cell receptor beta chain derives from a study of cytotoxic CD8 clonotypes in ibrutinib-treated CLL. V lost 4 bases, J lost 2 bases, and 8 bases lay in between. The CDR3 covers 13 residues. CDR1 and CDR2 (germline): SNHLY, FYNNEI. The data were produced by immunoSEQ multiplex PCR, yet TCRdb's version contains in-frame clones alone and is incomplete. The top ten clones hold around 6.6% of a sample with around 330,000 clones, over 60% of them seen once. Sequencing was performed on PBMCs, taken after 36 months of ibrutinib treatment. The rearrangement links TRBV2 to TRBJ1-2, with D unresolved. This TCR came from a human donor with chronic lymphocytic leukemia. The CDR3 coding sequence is TGTGCCAGCAGTGGGTCCTTGAACTATGGCTACACCTTC. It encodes CASSGSLNYGYTF.